The present T cell receptor (beta chain) was sequenced within a study of cytomegalovirus exposure and HLA in healthy donors. Study information: Among the roughly 400 donors who were genotyped, roughly 85% fell in the genetic ancestry cluster that is associated with self-reported Caucasian donors.

The CDR3 spans 15 residues. Germline loops: CDR1 MNHEY, CDR2 SVGAGI. J lost 4 bases, V lost 5 bases, and 7 bases had no gene match. Both 60 Vbeta primers and 13 Jbeta primers went into the PCR. Only in-frame clones appear in the TCRdb table, and some are missing; sequencing was by immunoSEQ multiplex PCR. The table has some 110,000 clones, 79% seen once. Sequenced sample: PBMCs. This sequence joins TRBV6-5 and TRBJ2-2; 7 bases map to TRBD2. This TCR came from a woman between 18 and 29 years old in good health and CMV-seropositive. The CDR3 loop reads CASSPWDYSTGELFF. CDR3 coding DNA: TGTGCCAGCAGTCCCTGGGACTACTCCACCGGGGAGCTGTTTTTT.